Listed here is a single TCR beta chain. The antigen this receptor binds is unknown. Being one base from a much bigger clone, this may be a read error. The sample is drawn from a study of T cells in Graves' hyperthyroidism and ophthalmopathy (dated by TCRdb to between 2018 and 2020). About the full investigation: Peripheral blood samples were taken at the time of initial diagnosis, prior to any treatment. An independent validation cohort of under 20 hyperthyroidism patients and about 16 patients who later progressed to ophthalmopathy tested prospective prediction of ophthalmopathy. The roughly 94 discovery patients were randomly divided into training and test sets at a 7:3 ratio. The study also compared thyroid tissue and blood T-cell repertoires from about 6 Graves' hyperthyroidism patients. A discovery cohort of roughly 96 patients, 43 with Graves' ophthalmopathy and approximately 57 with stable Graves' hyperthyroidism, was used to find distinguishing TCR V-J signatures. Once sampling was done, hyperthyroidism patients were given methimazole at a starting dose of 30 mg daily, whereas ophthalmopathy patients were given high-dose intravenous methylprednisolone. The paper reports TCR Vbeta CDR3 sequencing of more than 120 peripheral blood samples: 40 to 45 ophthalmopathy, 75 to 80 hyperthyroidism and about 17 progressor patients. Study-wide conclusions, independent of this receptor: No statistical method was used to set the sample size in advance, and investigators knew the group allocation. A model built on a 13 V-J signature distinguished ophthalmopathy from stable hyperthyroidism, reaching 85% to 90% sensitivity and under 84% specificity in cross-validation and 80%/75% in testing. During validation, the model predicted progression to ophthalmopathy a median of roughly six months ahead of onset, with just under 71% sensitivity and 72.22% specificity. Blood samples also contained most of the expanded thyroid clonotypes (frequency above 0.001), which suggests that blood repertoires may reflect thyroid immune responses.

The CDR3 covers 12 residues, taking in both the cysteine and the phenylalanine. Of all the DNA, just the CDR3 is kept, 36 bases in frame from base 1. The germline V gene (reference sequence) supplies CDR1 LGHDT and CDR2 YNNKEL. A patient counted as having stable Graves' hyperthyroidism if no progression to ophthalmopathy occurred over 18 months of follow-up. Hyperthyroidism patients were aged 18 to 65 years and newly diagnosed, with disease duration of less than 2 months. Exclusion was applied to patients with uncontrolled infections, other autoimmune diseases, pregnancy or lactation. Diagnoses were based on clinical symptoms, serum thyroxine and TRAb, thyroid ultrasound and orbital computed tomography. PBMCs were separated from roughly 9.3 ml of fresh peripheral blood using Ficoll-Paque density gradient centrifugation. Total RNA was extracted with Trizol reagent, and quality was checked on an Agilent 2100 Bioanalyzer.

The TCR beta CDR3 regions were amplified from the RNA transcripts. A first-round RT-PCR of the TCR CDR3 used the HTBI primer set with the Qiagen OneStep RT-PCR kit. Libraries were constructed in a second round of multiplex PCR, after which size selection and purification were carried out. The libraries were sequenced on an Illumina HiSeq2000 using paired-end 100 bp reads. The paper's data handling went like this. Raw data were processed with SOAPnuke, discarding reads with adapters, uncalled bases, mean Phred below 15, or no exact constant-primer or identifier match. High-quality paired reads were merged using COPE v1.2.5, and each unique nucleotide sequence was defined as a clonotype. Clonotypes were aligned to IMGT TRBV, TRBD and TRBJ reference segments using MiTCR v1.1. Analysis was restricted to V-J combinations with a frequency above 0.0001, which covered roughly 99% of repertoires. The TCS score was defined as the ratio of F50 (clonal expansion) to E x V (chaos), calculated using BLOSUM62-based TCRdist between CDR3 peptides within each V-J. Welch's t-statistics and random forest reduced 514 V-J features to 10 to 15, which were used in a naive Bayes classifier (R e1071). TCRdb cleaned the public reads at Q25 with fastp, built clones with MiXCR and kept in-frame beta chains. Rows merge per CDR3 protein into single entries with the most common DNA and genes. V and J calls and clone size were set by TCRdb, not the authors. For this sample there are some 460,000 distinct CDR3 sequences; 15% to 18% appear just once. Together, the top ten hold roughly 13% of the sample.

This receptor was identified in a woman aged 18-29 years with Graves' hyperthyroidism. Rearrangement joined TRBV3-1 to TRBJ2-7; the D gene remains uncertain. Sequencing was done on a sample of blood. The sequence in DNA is TGTGCCAGCAGCTGGGGATCCTACAAGCAGTACTTC. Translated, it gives CASSWGSYKQYF.